This T cell receptor (beta chain) was captured in a study of cytomegalovirus exposure and HLA in healthy donors. Across the study: From donors who were HLA-typed, an early data release held approximately 80 million unique TCRs. Study outcomes and limitations: On later analysis, the bulk of CMV-associated TCR beta chains appeared to be HLA-restricted. Earlier results showed most TCR beta V segments being productive about 87% or about 30% of the time.

The CDR3 contains 14 residues. Looked up from germline, CDR1 is SNHLY and CDR2 is FYNNEI. Trimming pared 7 bases from V and 5 bases from J, leaving 15 bases between. Researchers ran the PCR with 60 Vbeta and 13 Jbeta primers. Some clones are missing from TCRdb's copy, which holds only in-frame ones; the method was immunoSEQ multiplex PCR. Counted here are fewer than 200,000 clones, around 84% occurring once; the ten biggest clones make up around 3.7%. Turning to this clone: Its antigen is still unknown.

The source of this sequence is a man aged 35-49 years in good health and CMV-seropositive. The chain carries TRBV2 and TRBJ2-1, with D possibly matching TRBD2 (6 bases). Sequenced: PBMCs. This CDR3 reads CASTGTSQNNEQFF. CDR3 sequence (DNA): TGTGCCAGCACGGGTACTAGCCAGAACAATGAGCAGTTCTTC.